This T cell receptor beta chain was captured by sequencing in a study of blood T cell repertoires in COVID-19. TCRdb's copy holds only in-frame clones and misses some; the assay was immunoSEQ multiplex PCR. The sample has about 120,000 clones, about 85% seen once. The J segment lost 2 bases and the V segment lost 3 bases, leaving 2 bases of the junction unmatched. The CDR3 consists of 15 residues. Germline V gene lookup returns CDR1 MDHEN and CDR2 SYDVKM. This TCR derives from a man of 80 years or more with acute or convalescent COVID-19. The V and J genes are TRBV28 and TRBJ2-4, with 9 bases identical to TRBD2. The specimen sequenced was peripheral blood. The CDR3 DNA reads as TGTGCCAGCAGTTTTGCTAGCGGGACCAAAAACATTCAGTACTTC. Its protein product is CASSFASGTKNIQYF.